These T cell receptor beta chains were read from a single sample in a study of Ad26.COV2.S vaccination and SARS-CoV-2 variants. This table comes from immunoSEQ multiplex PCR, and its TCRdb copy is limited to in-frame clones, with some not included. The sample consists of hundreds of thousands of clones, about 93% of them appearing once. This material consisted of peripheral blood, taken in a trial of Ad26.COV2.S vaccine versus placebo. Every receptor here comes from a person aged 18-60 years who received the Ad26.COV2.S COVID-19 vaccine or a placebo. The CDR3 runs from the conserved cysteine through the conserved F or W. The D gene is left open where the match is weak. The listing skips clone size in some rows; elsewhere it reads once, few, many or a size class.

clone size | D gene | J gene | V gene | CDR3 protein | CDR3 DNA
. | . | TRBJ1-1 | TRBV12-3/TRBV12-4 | CASSLSTEAFF | TGTGCCAGCAGTTTATCCACTGAAGCTTTCTTT
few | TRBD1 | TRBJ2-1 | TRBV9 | CASSPWDSSYNEQFF | TGTGCCAGCAGCCCCTGGGACAGTTCCTACAATGAGCAGTTCTTC
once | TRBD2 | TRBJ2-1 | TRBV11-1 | CASSPRLAVYNEQFF | TGTGCCAGCAGCCCGAGACTAGCGGTTTACAATGAGCAGTTCTTC
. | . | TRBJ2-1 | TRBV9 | CASSVVGWDEQFF | TGTGCCAGCAGCGTAGTAGGGTGGGATGAGCAGTTCTTC
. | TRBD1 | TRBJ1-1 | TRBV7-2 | CASSVRQGGDEAFF | TGTGCCAGCAGCGTACGACAGGGCGGAGATGAAGCTTTCTTT
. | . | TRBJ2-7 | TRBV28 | CASRAGPTVLEQYF | TGTGCCAGCAGGGCGGGGCCGACAGTGCTCGAGCAGTACTTC
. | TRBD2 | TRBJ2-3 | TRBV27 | CASRLAGRQSTDTQYF | TGTGCCAGCAGGCTAGCGGGAAGGCAGAGCACAGATACGCAGTATTTT
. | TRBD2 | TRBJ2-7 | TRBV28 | CASSLPTGLAGVWHEQYF | TGTGCCAGCAGTTTACCCACGGGACTAGCGGGAGTCTGGCACGAGCAGTACTTC
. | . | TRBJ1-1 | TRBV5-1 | CASYFEGANTEAFF | TGCGCCAGCTATTTTGAAGGGGCGAACACTGAAGCTTTCTTT
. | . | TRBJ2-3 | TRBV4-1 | CASSQDLGQSTDTQYF | TGCGCCAGCAGCCAAGATTTAGGACAGAGCACAGATACGCAGTATTTT
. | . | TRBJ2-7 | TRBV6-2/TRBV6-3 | CASSNFYEQYF | TGTGCCAGCAGTAATTTTTACGAGCAGTACTTC
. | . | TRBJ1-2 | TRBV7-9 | CASSLETVRVYGYTF | TGTGCCAGCAGCTTAGAAACGGTCCGGGTCTATGGCTACACCTTC
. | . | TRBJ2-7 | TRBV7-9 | CASSLGGSGAYEQYF | TGTGCCAGCAGTCTTGGGGGGTCCGGAGCGTACGAGCAGTACTTC
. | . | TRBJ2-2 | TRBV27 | CASSPGRRRTTGELFF | TGTGCCAGCAGCCCCGGGCGGCGGAGGACCACCGGGGAGCTGTTTTTT
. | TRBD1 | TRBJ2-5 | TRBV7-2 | CASSLGQGWGETQYF | TGTGCCAGCAGCTTAGGACAGGGCTGGGGAGAGACCCAGTACTTC
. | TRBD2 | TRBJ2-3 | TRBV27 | CASSPRTSGSYTDTQYF | TGTGCCAGCAGTCCCAGGACTAGCGGGAGTTACACAGATACGCAGTATTTT
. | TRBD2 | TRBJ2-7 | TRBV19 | CASRRGLAGVYEQYF | TGTGCCAGTAGGAGAGGACTAGCGGGAGTCTACGAGCAGTACTTC
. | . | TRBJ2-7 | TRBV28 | CASSSGSGEQYF | TGTGCCAGCAGTTCCGGTTCGGGCGAGCAGTACTTC
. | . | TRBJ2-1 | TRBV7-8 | CASSLLLSEQFF | TGTGCCAGCAGCTTGCTTTTGTCTGAGCAGTTCTTC
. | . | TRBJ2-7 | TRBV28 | CASGPPGQSSYEQYF | TGTGCCAGCGGCCCCCCAGGCCAGAGCTCCTACGAGCAGTACTTC
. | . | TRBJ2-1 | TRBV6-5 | CASRFPRYDEQFF | TGTGCCAGCAGATTTCCTAGGTACGATGAGCAGTTCTTC
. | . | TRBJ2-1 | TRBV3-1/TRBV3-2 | CASSLRPGDEQFF | TGTGCCAGCAGCCTTCGACCTGGTGACGAGCAGTTCTTC
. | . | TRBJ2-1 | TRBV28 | CASSLTNSYNEQFF | TGTGCCAGCAGCTTAACCAACTCCTACAATGAGCAGTTCTTC
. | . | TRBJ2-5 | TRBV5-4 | CASSLAGTEETQYF | TGTGCCAGCAGCTTGGCCGGGACGGAAGAGACCCAGTACTTC
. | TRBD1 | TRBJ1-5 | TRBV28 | CASSVGQGGNQPQHF | TGTGCCAGCAGTGTCGGACAGGGAGGCAATCAGCCCCAGCATTTT
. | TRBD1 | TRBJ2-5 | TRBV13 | CASSQTGGPQETQYF | TGTGCCAGCAGTCAGACAGGGGGACCCCAAGAGACCCAGTACTTC
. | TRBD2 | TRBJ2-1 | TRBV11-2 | CASSLVGWGKAGNEQFF | TGTGCCAGCAGCTTAGTGGGATGGGGGAAAGCGGGGAATGAGCAGTTCTTC
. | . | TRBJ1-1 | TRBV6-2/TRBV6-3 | CASSYYSNTEAFF | TGTGCCAGCAGTTACTACTCGAACACTGAAGCTTTCTTT
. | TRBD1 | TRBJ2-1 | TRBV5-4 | CASSPAHTGQRNNEQFF | TGTGCCAGCAGCCCGGCCCATACGGGACAGAGAAACAATGAGCAGTTCTTC
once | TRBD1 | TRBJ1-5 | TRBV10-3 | CAISETGGNQPQHF | TGTGCCATCAGTGAGACAGGGGGCAATCAGCCCCAGCATTTT
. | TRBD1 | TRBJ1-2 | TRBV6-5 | CASSYSQGAKGYTF | TGTGCCAGCAGTTACTCACAGGGGGCAAAGGGCTACACCTTC
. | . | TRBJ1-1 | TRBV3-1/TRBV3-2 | CASSHSGDTEAFF | TGTGCCAGCAGCCATAGTGGGGACACTGAAGCTTTCTTT
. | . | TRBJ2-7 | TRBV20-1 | CSASGGAAYEQYF | TGCAGTGCTAGTGGGGGAGCCGCCTACGAGCAGTACTTC
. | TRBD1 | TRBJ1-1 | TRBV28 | CASSLWTGGMNTEAFF | TGTGCCAGCAGTTTATGGACAGGGGGCATGAACACTGAAGCTTTCTTT
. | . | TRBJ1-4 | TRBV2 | CASSLRGGRLTNEKLFF | TGTGCCAGCAGCTTAAGGGGCGGACGGCTAACTAATGAAAAACTGTTTTTT
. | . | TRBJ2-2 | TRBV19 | CASSMVLGFSNTGELFF | TGTGCCAGTAGTATGGTTTTGGGGTTCTCAAACACCGGGGAGCTGTTTTTT
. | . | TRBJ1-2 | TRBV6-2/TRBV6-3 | CASSYELNYGYTF | TGTGCCAGCAGTTACGAACTGAACTATGGCTACACCTTC
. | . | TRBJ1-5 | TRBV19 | CASSWVNQPQHF | TGTGCCAGTAGTTGGGTCAATCAGCCCCAGCATTTT
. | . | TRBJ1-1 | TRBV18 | CASSQKQGEEAFF | TGTGCCAGCTCACAGAAACAGGGAGAGGAAGCTTTCTTT
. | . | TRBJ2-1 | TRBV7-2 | CASSQRGAPPYNEQFF | TGTGCCAGCAGCCAAAGGGGGGCTCCCCCCTACAATGAGCAGTTCTTC
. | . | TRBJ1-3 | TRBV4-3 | CASSQGGGNTIYF | TGCGCCAGCAGCCAAGGGGGCGGAAACACCATATATTTT